This TCR beta chain was found in a study of shared clonotypes between healthy human individuals. The repertoire was sequenced with immunoSEQ multiplex PCR; TCRdb's copy has only in-frame clones and lacks some. The profile shows fewer than 800,000 clones, roughly nine tenths of them singletons. The CDR3 totals 16 residues. Germline V gene data show CDR1 as MGHRA and CDR2 as YSYEKL. V lost 5 bases to trimming and J lost 1 base, with 17 bases between them. It was CD45RO-negative cells, positively selected for CCR7, that made up naive CD8 cells, with terminally differentiated effector memory CD45RA+ cells excluded. The table lists this clone with a count of one.

The receptor was derived from a man under 40 in good health. Input material: naive CD8+ T cells sorted from blood. The chain uses TRBV4-1 and TRBJ1-1; possible D gene TRBD1, 6 bases. CDR3 loop: CASSSHLGAPNTEAFF. The DNA of the CDR3 is TGCGCCAGCAGCTCCCACCTGGGGGCACCGAACACTGAAGCTTTCTTT.